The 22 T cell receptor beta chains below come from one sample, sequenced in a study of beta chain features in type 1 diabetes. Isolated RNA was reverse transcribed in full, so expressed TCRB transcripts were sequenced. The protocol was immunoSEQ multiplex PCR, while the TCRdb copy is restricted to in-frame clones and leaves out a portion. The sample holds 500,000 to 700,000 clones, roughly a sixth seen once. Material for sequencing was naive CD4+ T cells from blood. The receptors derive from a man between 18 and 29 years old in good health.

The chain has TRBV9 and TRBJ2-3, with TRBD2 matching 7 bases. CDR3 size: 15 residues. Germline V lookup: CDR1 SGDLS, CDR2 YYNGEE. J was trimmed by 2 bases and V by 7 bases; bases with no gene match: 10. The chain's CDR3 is CASSRLAPHTDTQYF. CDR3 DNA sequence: TGTGCCAGCTCACGACTAGCACCCCACACAGATACGCAGTATTTT.

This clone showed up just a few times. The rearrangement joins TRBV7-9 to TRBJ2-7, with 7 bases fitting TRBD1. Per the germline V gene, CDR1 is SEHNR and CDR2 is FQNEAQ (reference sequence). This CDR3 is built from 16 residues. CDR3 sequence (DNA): TGTGCGGTCCATCGCACCGGGACAGCGCGCACGGGAGAGCAGTACTTC. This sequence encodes CAVHRTGTARTGEQYF.

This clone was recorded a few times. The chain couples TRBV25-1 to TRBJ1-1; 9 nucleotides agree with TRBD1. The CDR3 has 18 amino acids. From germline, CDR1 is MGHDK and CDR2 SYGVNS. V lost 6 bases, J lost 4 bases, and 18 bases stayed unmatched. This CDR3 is CASSAPPGQGATGTEAFF. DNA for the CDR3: TGTGCCAGCAGCGCGCCCCCGGGACAGGGAGCCACGGGCACTGAAGCTTTCTTT.

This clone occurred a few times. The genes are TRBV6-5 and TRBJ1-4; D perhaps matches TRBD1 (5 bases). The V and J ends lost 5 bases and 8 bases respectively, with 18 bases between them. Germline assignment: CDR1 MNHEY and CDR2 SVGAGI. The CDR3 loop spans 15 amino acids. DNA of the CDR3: TGTGCCAGCAGTCATGGGACGGACGGGCGCGAAAAACTGTTTTTT. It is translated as CASSHGTDGREKLFF.

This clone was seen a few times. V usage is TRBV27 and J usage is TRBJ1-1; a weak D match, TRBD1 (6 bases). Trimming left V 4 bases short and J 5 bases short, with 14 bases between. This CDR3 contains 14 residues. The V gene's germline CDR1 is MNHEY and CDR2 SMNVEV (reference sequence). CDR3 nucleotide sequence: TGTGCCAGCAGTTCTACAGGGAGGGGAACTGAAGCTTTCTTT. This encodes CASSSTGRGTEAFF.

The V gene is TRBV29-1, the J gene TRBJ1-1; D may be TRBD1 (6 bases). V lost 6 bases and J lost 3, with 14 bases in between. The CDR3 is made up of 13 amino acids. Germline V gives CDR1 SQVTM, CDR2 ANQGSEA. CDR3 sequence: CSVLTGTYTEAFF. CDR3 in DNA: TGCAGCGTCCTGACAGGAACCTACACTGAAGCTTTCTTT.

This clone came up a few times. The CDR3 coding sequence is TGTGCCAGTAGCCGTAGGGAGGACAACACTGAAGCTTTCTTT. Amino acids: CASSRREDNTEAFF. The V and J genes are TRBV19 and TRBJ1-1; D gene unclear. Germline V CDR1 and CDR2: LNHDA, SQIVND (reference sequence). CDR3 length: 14 residues. V lost 6 bases and J 2 bases, leaving 13 bases between the germline ends.

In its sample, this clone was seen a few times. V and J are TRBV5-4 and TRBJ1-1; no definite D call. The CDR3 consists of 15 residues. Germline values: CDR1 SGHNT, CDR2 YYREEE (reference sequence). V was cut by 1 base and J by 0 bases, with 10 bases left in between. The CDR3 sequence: CASSLRSPMNTEAFF. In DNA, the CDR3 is TGTGCCAGCAGCTTGAGGTCGCCGATGAACACTGAAGCTTTCTTT.

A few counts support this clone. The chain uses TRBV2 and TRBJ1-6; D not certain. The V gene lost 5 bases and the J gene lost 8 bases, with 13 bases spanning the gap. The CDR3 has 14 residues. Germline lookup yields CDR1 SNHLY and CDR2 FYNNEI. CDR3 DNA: TGTGCCAGCAGTCCAATTAGGTCAGATTCACCCCTCCACTTT. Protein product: CASSPIRSDSPLHF.

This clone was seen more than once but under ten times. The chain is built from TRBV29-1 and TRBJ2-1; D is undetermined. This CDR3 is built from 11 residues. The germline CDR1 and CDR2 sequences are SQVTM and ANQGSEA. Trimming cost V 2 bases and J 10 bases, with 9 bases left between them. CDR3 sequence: CSVEWPAEQFF. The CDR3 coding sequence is TGCAGCGTTGAATGGCCGGCCGAGCAGTTCTTC.

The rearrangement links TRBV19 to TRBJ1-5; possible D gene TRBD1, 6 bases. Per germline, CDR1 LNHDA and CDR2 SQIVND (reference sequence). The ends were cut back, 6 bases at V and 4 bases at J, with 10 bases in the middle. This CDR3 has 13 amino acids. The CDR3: CASRIQGNQPQHF. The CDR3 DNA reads TGTGCCAGTAGGATACAGGGTAATCAGCCCCAGCATTTT.

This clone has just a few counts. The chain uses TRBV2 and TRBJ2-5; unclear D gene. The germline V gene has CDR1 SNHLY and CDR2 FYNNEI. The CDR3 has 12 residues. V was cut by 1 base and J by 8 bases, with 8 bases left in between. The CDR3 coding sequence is TGTGCCAGCAGTGAAGGGTCCGACACCCAGTACTTC. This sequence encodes CASSEGSDTQYF.

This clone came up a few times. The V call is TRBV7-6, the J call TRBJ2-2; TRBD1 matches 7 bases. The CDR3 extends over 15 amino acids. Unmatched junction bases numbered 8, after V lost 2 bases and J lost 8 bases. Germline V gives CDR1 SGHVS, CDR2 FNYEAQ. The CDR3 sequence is CASSLIPDRVGELFF. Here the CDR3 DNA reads TGTGCCAGCAGCTTAATACCCGACAGGGTAGGGGAGCTGTTTTTT.

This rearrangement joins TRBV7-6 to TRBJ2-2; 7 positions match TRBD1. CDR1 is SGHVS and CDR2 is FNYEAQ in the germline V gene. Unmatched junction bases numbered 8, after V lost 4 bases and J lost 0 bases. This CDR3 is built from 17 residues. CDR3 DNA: TGTGCCAGCAGCTCCAGACAGGGAGCGACGAACACCGGGGAGCTGTTTTTT. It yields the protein CASSSRQGATNTGELFF.

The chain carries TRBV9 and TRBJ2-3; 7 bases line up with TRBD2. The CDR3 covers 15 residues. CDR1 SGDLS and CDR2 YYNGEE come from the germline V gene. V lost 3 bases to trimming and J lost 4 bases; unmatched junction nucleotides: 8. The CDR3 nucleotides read TGTGCCAGCAGCGGGCGCGGGAGTGAGGCAGATACGCAGTATTTT. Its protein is CASSGRGSEADTQYF.

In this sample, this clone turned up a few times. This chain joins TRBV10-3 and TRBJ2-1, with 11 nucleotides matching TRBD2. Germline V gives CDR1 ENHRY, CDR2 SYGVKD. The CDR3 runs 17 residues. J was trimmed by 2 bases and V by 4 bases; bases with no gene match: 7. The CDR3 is CAISVTSGGVPYNEQFF. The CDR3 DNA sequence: TGTGCCATCAGTGTCACTAGCGGGGGTGTGCCCTACAATGAGCAGTTCTTC.

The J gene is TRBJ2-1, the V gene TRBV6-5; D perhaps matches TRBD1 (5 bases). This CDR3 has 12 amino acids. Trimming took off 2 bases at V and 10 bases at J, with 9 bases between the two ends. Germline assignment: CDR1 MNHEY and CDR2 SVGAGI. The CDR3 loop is CASSYGAGEQFF. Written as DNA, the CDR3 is TGTGCCAGCAGTTACGGGGCAGGGGAGCAGTTCTTC.

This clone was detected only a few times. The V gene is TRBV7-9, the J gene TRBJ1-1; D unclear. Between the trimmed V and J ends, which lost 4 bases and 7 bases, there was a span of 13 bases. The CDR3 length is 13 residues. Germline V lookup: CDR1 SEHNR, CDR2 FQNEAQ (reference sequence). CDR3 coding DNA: TGTGCCAGCAGCTCTAGCGCCGGCCTTGAAGCTTTCTTT. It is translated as CASSSSAGLEAFF.

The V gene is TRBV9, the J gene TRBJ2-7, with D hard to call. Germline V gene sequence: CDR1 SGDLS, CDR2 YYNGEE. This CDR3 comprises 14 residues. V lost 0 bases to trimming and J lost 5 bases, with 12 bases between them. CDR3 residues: CASSVGQATDEQYF. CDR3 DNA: TGTGCCAGCAGCGTAGGGCAAGCTACGGACGAGCAGTACTTC.

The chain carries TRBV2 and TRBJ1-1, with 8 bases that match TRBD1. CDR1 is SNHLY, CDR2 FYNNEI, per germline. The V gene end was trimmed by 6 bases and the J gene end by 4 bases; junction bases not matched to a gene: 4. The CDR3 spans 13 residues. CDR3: CASSIQGATEAFF. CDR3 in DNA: TGTGCCAGCAGCATCCAGGGGGCCACTGAAGCTTTCTTT.

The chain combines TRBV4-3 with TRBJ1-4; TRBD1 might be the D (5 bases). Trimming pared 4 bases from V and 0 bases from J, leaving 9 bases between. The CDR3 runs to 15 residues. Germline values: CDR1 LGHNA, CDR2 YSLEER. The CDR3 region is CASSRQGSTNEKLFF. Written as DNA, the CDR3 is TGCGCCAGCAGCCGGCAGGGTTCAACTAATGAAAAACTGTTTTTT.

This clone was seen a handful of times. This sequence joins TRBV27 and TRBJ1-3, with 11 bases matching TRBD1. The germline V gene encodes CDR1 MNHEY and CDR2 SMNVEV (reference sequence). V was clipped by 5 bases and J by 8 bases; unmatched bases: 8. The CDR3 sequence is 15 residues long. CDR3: CASSLRTGGTDTIYF. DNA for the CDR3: TGTGCCAGCAGTCTACGGACAGGGGGCACGGACACCATATATTTT.